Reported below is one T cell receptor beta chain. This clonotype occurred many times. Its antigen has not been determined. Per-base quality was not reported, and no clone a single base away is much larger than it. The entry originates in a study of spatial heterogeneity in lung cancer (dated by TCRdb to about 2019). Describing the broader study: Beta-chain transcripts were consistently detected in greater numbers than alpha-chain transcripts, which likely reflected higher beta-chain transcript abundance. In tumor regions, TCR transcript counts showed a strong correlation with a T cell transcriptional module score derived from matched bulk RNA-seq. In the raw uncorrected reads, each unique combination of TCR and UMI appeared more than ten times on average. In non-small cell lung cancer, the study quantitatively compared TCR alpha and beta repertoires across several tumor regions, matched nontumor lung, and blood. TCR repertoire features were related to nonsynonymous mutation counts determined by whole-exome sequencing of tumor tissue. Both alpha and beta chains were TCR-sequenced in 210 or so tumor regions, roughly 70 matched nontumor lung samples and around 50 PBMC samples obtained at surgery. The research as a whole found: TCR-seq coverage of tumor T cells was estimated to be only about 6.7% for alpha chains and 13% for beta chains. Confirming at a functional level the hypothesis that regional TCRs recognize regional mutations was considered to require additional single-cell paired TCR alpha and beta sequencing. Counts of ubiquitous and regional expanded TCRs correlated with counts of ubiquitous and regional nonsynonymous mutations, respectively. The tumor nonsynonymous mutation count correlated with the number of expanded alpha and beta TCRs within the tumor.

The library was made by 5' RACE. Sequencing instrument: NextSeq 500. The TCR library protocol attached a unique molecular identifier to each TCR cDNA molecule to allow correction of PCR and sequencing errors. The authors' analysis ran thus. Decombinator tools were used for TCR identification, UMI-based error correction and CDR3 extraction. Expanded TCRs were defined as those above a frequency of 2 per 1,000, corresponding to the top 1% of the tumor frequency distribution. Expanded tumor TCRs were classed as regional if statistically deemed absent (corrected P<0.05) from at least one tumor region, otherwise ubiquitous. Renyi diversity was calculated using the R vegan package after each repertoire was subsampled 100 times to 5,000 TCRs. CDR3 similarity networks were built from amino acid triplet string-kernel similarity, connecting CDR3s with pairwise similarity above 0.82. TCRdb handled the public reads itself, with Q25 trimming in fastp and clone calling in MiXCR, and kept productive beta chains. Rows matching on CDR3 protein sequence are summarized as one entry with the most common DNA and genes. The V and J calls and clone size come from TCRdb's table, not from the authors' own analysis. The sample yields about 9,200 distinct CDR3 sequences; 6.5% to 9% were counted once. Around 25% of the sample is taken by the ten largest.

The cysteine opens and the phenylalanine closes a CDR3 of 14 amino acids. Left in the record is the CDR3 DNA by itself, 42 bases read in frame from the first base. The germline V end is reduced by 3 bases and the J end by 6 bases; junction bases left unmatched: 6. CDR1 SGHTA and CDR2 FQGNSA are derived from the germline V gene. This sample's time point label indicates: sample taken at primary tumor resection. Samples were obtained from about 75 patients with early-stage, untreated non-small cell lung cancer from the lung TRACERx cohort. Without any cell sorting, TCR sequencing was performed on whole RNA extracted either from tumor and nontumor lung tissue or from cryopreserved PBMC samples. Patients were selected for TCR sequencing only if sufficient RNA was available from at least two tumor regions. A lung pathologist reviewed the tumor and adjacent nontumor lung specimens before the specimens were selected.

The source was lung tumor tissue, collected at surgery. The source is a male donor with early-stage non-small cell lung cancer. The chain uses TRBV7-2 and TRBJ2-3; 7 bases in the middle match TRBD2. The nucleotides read TGTGCCAGCAGCTTCCGGGACTACAAGGATACGCAGTATTTT. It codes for CASSFRDYKDTQYF.